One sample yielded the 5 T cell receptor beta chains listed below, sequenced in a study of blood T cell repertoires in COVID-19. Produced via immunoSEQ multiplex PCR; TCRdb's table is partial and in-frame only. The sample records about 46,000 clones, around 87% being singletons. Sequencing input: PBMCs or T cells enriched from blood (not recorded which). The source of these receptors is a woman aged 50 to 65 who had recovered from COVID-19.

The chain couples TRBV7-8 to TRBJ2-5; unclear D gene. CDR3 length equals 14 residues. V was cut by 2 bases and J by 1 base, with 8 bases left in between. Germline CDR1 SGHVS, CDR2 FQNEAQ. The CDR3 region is CASSLQPTQETQYF. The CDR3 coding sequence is TGTGCCAGCAGCTTACAACCTACCCAAGAGACCCAGTACTTC.

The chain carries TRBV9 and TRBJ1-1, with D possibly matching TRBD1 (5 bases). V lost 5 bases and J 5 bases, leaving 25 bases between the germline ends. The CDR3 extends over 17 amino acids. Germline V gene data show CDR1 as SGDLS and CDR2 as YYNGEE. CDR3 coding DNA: TGTGCCAGCAGTCTTCGACAGTCGCTAGGATTGAGGACTGAAGCTTTCTTT. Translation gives CASSLRQSLGLRTEAFF.

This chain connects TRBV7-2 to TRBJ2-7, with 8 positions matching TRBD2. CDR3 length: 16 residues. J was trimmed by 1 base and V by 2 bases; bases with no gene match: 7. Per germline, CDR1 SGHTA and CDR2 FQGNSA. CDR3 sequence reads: CASSLPGLGKSYEQYF. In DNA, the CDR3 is TGTGCCAGCAGCTTACCGGGACTAGGTAAATCCTACGAGCAGTACTTC.

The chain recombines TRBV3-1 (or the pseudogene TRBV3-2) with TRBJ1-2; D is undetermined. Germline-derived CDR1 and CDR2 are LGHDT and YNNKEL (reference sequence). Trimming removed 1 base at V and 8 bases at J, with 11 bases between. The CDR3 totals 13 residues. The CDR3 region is CASSQAGNEGYTF. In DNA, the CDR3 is TGTGCCAGCAGCCAAGCGGGAAACGAAGGCTACACCTTC.

The CDR3 reads CASSPPSSGLTKNIQYF. The CDR3 DNA follows: TGTGCCAGCTCACCACCGTCTAGCGGGCTTACCAAAAACATTCAGTACTTC. The chain carries TRBV18 and TRBJ2-4; 8 bases align to TRBD2. CDR1 KGHSH and CDR2 LQKENI come from the germline V gene. Losses at the gene ends were 0 bases for V and 2 bases for J; bases not matched to a gene: 6. This CDR3 has 17 amino acids.